These T cell receptor beta chains were read from a single sample in a study of a mutant IDH1 vaccine in newly diagnosed glioma. Using immunoSEQ multiplex PCR, the repertoire was profiled, and TCRdb retains in-frame clones only, with some absent. Of tens of thousands of clones in the sample, less than 80% were seen once. No antigens are known for them. The material sequenced was PBMCs, taken from a glioma patient whose treatment included an IDH1 peptide vaccine. Source of these receptors: a man aged 50 to 60 with glioma. CDR3s include the opening cysteine and the closing phenylalanine or tryptophan. The order of the fields is V gene, J gene, CDR3 protein.

V: TRBV5-6; J: TRBJ2-1; CDR3: CASSLGTIYNEQFF
V: TRBV30; J: TRBJ1-1; CDR3: CAWSNTATEAFF
V: TRBV29-1; J: TRBJ1-2; CDR3: CSVEELGQGERYGYTF
V: TRBV11-2; J: TRBJ2-1; CDR3: CASGVPNYNEQFF
V: TRBV19; J: TRBJ2-4; CDR3: CASSFLTGIAKNIQYF
V: TRBV7-6; J: TRBJ1-5; CDR3: CASSETGPGQPQHF
V: TRBV6-5; J: TRBJ1-1; CDR3: CASSLTGDTEAFF
V: TRBV9; J: TRBJ2-2; CDR3: CASSVVGGRGTGELFF
V: TRBV19; J: TRBJ1-1; CDR3: CASTETGEDTEAFF
V: TRBV10-3; J: TRBJ1-4; CDR3: CAISDPGQGDEKLFF
V: TRBV7-2; J: TRBJ2-1; CDR3: CASSLGLAGASVGYNEQFF
V: TRBV30; J: TRBJ1-2; CDR3: CAWSVLRDSGGYTF
V: TRBV11-3; J: TRBJ2-1; CDR3: CASSLGGTDNEQFF
V: TRBV4-3; J: TRBJ1-3; CDR3: CASSQEGQGVGNTIYF
V: TRBV7-2; J: TRBJ2-7; CDR3: CASSLSGTGGKYEQYF
V: TRBV29-1; J: TRBJ2-7; CDR3: CSVTGGEYYEQYF
V: TRBV18; J: TRBJ1-4; CDR3: CASSASQGLRGEKLFF
V: TRBV19; J: TRBJ1-1; CDR3: CASTSLDGLSEAFF
V: TRBV27; J: TRBJ1-2; CDR3: CASSLGQGASGYTF
V: TRBV7-6; J: TRBJ1-1; CDR3: CASSLLSRQGATEAFF
V: TRBV7-6; J: TRBJ2-7; CDR3: CASSSRDKGPGYEQYF
V: TRBV29-1; J: TRBJ2-5; CDR3: CSVSAQGARQTQYF
V: TRBV29-1; J: TRBJ1-4; CDR3: CSGQSATNEKLFF
V: TRBV5-1; J: TRBJ1-4; CDR3: CASSPGQGFPQNEKLFF
V: TRBV5-6; J: TRBJ2-1; CDR3: CASSSGPLSYNEQFF
V: TRBV19; J: TRBJ2-7; CDR3: CASSIRWSQDYEQYF
V: TRBV27; J: TRBJ1-1; CDR3: CASSLGGGYTEAFF
V: TRBV5-4; J: TRBJ1-2; CDR3: CASSLAGTANGYTF
V: TRBV29-1; J: TRBJ1-1; CDR3: CSVEGQMNTEAFF
V: TRBV6-5; J: TRBJ1-2; CDR3: CASSYEGYRGYTF
V: TRBV6-5; J: TRBJ2-3; CDR3: CASSPVGQGADTQYF
V: TRBV29-1; J: TRBJ2-5; CDR3: CSVAGTGGQETQYF
V: TRBV28; J: TRBJ2-7; CDR3: CASSRTGGYEQYF
V: TRBV9; J: TRBJ1-4; CDR3: CASSVAYRGDEKLFF
V: TRBV11-2; J: TRBJ2-7; CDR3: CASSFGSYEQYF
V: TRBV7-2; J: TRBJ2-1; CDR3: CASSLVGTGGSYNEQFF
V: TRBV4-1; J: TRBJ2-7; CDR3: CASSLSLRDRGHEQYF
V: TRBV5-6; J: TRBJ1-2; CDR3: CASRGQGIYGYTF
V: TRBV19; J: TRBJ2-4; CDR3: CASSRREAKNIQYF
V: TRBV19; J: TRBJ1-3; CDR3: CASSDSYGNTIYF
V: TRBV19; J: TRBJ1-3; CDR3: CASSIEVQRFSGNTIYF
V: TRBV7-2; J: TRBJ2-7; CDR3: CASSFAGQGGYEQYF
V: TRBV29-1; J: TRBJ2-7; CDR3: CSVLGQGGVYEQYF
V: TRBV6-5; J: TRBJ1-1; CDR3: CASRQLNTEAFF
V: TRBV5-4; J: TRBJ1-1; CDR3: CASSLGGQGGKLEAFF
V: TRBV9; J: TRBJ2-2; CDR3: CASSVGGDQTGELFF
V: TRBV18; J: TRBJ2-7; CDR3: CASSVVDDEQYF
V: TRBV30; J: TRBJ2-2; CDR3: CAWNKNTGELFF
V: TRBV6-5; J: TRBJ2-2; CDR3: CASSLGNSRELFF
V: TRBV2; J: TRBJ2-1; CDR3: CASAGPNNEQFF
V: TRBV6-1; J: TRBJ1-5; CDR3: CASSEGVNQPQHF
V: TRBV5-1; J: TRBJ1-1; CDR3: CASSLRPEERKAFF
V: TRBV27; J: TRBJ2-7; CDR3: CASSSQGRWEQYF
V: TRBV5-4; J: TRBJ2-2; CDR3: CASSPSGGGWTGELFF
V: TRBV14; J: TRBJ1-3; CDR3: CASRIFSGNTIYF
V: TRBV4-2; J: TRBJ1-5; CDR3: CASSVAGSGYLGNQPQHF
V: TRBV7-9; J: TRBJ1-4; CDR3: CASSLGPINEKLFF
V: TRBV5-4; J: TRBJ1-2; CDR3: CASSLKAGANYGYTF
V: TRBV4-2; J: TRBJ1-3; CDR3: CASSQDAVKAGNTIYF
V: TRBV5-5; J: TRBJ2-7; CDR3: CASSLDAYEQYF